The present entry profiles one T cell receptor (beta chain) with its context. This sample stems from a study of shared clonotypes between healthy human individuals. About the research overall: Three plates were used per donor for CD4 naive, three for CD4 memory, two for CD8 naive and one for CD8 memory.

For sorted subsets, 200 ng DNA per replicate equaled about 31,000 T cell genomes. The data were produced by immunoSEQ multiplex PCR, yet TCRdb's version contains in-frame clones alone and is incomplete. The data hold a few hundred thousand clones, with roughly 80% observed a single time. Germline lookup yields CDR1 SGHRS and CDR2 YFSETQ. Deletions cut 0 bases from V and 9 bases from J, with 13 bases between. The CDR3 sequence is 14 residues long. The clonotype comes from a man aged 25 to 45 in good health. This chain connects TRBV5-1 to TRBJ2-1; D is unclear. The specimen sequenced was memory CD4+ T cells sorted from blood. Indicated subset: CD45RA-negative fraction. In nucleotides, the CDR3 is TGCGCCAGCAGCTTGGTTCTCGGGCTTGGTGAGCAGTTCTTC. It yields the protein CASSLVLGLGEQFF.